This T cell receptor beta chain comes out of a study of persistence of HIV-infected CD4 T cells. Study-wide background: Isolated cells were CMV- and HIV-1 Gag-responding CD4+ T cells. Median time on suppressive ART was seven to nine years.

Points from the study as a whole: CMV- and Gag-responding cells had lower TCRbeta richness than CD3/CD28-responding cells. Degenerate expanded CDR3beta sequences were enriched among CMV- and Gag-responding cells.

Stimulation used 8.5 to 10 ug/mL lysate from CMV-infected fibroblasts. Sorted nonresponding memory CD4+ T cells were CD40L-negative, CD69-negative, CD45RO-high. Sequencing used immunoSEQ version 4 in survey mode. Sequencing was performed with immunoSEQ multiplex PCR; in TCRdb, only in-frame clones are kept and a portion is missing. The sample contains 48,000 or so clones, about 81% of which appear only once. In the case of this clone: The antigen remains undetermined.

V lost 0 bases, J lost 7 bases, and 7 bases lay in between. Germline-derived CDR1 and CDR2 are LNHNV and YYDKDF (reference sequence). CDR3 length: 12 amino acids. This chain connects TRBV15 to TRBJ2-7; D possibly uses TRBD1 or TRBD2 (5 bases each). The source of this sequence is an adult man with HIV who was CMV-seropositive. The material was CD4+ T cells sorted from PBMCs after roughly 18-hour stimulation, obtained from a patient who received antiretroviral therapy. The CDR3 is CATSRDWGEQYF. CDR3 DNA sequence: TGTGCCACCAGCAGAGATTGGGGGGAGCAGTACTTC. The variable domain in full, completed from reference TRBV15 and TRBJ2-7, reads DAMVIQNPRYQVTQFGKPVTLSCSQTLNHNVMYWYQQKSSQAPKLLFHYYDKDFNNEADTPDNFQSRRPNTSFCFLDIRSPGLGDTAMYLCATSRDWGEQYFGPGTRLTVT.